These 11 T cell receptor beta chains were sequenced from one sample in a study of cytomegalovirus exposure and HLA in healthy donors. Researchers ran the PCR with 60 Vbeta and 13 Jbeta primers. Data came from immunoSEQ multiplex PCR; TCRdb stores just in-frame clones and leaves some out. Altogether roughly 130,000 clones are present, 73% being singletons, with the ten largest covering about 2.1%. Sequencing was performed on PBMCs. The origin of the receptors is a woman between 35 and 50 years old in good health and CMV-seropositive.

This clone has only a few counts. CDR3 amino acids: CASSQATSGSDTQYF. In DNA, the CDR3 is TGTGCCAGCAGCCAAGCGACTAGCGGGAGCGATACGCAGTATTTT. This sequence joins TRBV4-2 and TRBJ2-3, with TRBD2 matching over 12 bases. V shed 1 base, J shed 6 bases, and the junction held 2 bases outside the gene matches. Per germline, CDR1 LGHNA and CDR2 YNFKEQ. CDR3 length: 15 residues.

The chain employs TRBV5-1 and TRBJ2-1; TRBD1 aligns across 12 bases. With 0 bases clipped from V and 0 bases from J, the junction kept 13 bases outside the gene matches. Per the germline V gene, CDR1 is SGHRS and CDR2 is YFSETQ. This CDR3 is built from 21 residues. CDR3 loop: CASSLGSGTGGGKRSYNEQFF. The CDR3 nucleotides read TGCGCCAGCAGCTTGGGATCCGGGACAGGGGGCGGTAAACGCTCCTACAATGAGCAGTTCTTC.

This clone was counted only a few times. The chain combines TRBV7-6 with TRBJ2-5; the match to TRBD1 covers 9 bases. The V gene end was trimmed by 1 base and the J gene end by 9 bases; junction bases not matched to a gene: 3. This CDR3 has 13 residues. CDR1 and CDR2 (germline): SGHVS, FNYEAQ. The CDR3 bases are TGTGCCAGCAGCTTAGGGGACAGGGAGGCCCAGTACTTC. This gives the protein CASSLGDREAQYF. Complete variable domain (other parts from reference TRBV7-6 and TRBJ2-5): GAGVSQSPRYKVTKRGQDVALRCDPISGHVSLYWYRQALGQGPEFLTYFNYEAQQDKSGLPNDRFSAERPEGSISTLTIQRTEQRDSAMYRCASSLGDREAQYFGPGTRLLVL.

V gene TRBV30 combines with J gene TRBJ1-5, with 10 bases aligning to TRBD1. The trim removed 0 bases at V and 7 bases at J, leaving 12 bases unmatched. Germline V lookup: CDR1 GTSNPN, CDR2 SVGIG (reference sequence). The CDR3 sequence is 17 residues long. The CDR3 coding sequence is TGTGCCTGGAGTGTAGACCGGACAGGGGGGACCAGACAGCCCCAGCATTTT. Protein: CAWSVDRTGGTRQPQHF.

The CDR3 bases are TGTGCCATCAGTGACGGAGGTGAGCAGTTCTTC. It yields the protein CAISDGGEQFF. The chain combines TRBV10-3 with TRBJ2-1, with a possible D match to TRBD2 (5 bases). V dropped 3 bases and J dropped 9 bases, with 6 bases sitting between them. The CDR3 runs to 11 residues. Germline values: CDR1 ENHRY, CDR2 SYGVKD.

The chain couples TRBV30 to TRBJ1-4, with D possibly matching TRBD1 (5 bases). V was trimmed by 0 bases and J by 8 bases, leaving 16 bases between them. CDR1 and CDR2 (germline): GTSNPN, SVGIG (reference sequence). There are 15 residues in the CDR3. In DNA form, the CDR3 reads TGTGCCTGGAGTGTCTGGGGCAGGTCGAAGGAAAAACTGTTTTTT. It is translated as CAWSVWGRSKEKLFF. Full variable domain (remainder filled in from reference TRBV30 and TRBJ1-4): SQTIHQWPATLVQPVGSPLSLECTVEGTSNPNLYWYRQAAGRGLQLLFYSVGIGQISSEVPQNLSASRPQDRQFILSSKKLLLSDSGFYLCAWSVWGRSKEKLFFGSGTQLSVL.

The rearrangement links TRBV6-5 to TRBJ1-6, with 9 bases identical to TRBD1. CDR3 size: 15 residues. V dropped 5 bases and J dropped 4; count of bases not matched to a gene: 3. CDR1 is MNHEY and CDR2 is SVGAGI in the germline V gene. The CDR3 region has the DNA TGTGCCAGCAGTGGAGGACAGGGGTATAATTCACCCCTCCACTTT. This gives the protein CASSGGQGYNSPLHF.

V usage is TRBV5-1 and J usage is TRBJ2-3; tentative D call: TRBD2 (5 bases). The V and J ends lost 4 bases and 3 bases respectively, with 15 bases between them. CDR3 size: 15 residues. CDR1 and CDR2 from the germline V gene are SGHRS and YFSETQ. The CDR3 here is CASSPGLVRTDTQYF. CDR3 DNA: TGCGCCAGCAGCCCCGGACTGGTTAGAACAGATACGCAGTATTTT.

The chain combines TRBV5-1 with TRBJ1-2, with 7 positions matching TRBD1. Trimming at V came to 5 bases and at J to 3 bases, leaving 10 bases not matched to a gene. Per the germline V gene, CDR1 is SGHRS and CDR2 is YFSETQ. This CDR3 has 15 amino acids. CDR3 sequence reads: CASSLGQRFDYGYTF. The CDR3 DNA is TGCGCCAGCAGTCTGGGACAGAGGTTTGACTATGGCTACACCTTC. Combining the CDR3 with reference TRBV5-1 and TRBJ1-2 gives the whole variable domain KAGVTQTPRYLIKTRGQQVTLSCSPISGHRSVSWYQQTPGQGLQFLFEYFSETQRNKGNFPGRFSGRQFSNSRSEMNVSTLELGDSALYLCASSLGQRFDYGYTFGSGTRLTVV.

The V gene is TRBV28, the J gene TRBJ2-7; 12 bases map to TRBD1. CDR1 is MDHEN and CDR2 is SYDVKM in the germline V gene. This CDR3 region has 16 residues. The V and J ends lost 2 bases and 11 bases, in that order; junction bases with no gene match: 13. CDR3 coding DNA: TGTGCCAGCAGTTTACCCGGCCGGGACAGGGGGCGAAAGAAGTACTTC. Translation gives CASSLPGRDRGRKKYF.

The CDR3 coding sequence is TGTGCCAGCAGTCCCCGGGCGGGAAATGAGCAGTTCTTC. Translating it yields CASSPRAGNEQFF. This chain joins TRBV6-1 and TRBJ2-1; possibly TRBD2 for D (6 bases). The CDR3 runs 13 residues. Looked up from germline, CDR1 is MNHNS and CDR2 is SASEGT. Between the trimmed V and J ends, which lost 5 bases and 7 bases, there was a span of 12 bases.